These T cell receptor beta chains were read from a single sample in a study of T cells after yellow fever vaccination. TCRdb called the 5' RACE reads again in MiXCR, with one record for every CDR3 protein. Counted here are around 530,000 distinct CDR3 sequences, approximately 16% occurring once; the ten biggest clones make up roughly a sixth. The starting material was PBMCs, obtained around 5 days after the first yellow fever vaccination. These receptors came from a man younger than 30 who received the YFV17D yellow fever vaccine. Each CDR3 is given with its conserved first and last residue. A D gene is named only where the DNA matches it firmly. Clone size, where shown, is once, few, many, or a class for clones that have expanded.

d_call	v_call	clone_size	j_call	cdr3_aa	cdr3_nt
NA	TRBV29-1	few	TRBJ2-3	CSVVSHEKDAQYF	TGCAGCGTTGTATCACATGAGAAAGATGCGCAGTATTTT
NA	TRBV11-2	few	TRBJ2-7	CASSFAFVRGLEQYF	TGTGCCAGCAGCTTCGCCTTCGTGCGGGGGCTCGAGCAGTACTTC
TRBD2	TRBV6-2/TRBV6-3	few	TRBJ2-4	CASSHGLAGGPNKNIQYF	TGTGCCAGCAGTCATGGACTAGCGGGGGGGCCGAACAAAAACATTCAGTACTTC
NA	TRBV7-3	once	TRBJ1-6	CASSLTGHQTNSPLHF	TGTGCCAGCAGCTTAACAGGGCATCAGACTAATTCACCCCTCCACTTT
NA	TRBV6-5	few	TRBJ1-5	CASSYAGSNQPQHF	TGTGCCAGCAGTTACGCAGGTAGCAATCAGCCCCAGCATTTT
TRBD1	TRBV27	many	TRBJ1-1	CASSTTGGNTEAFF	TGTGCCAGCAGTACGACAGGGGGGAACACTGAAGCTTTCTTT
NA	TRBV12-3/TRBV12-4	few	TRBJ1-2	CASSQTSGVTNYGYTF	TGTGCCAGCAGTCAGACTTCGGGGGTCACTAACTATGGCTACACCTTC
TRBD1	TRBV12-3/TRBV12-4	few	TRBJ1-5	CASTPGTGGNQPQHF	TGTGCCAGCACCCCGGGCACAGGGGGTAATCAGCCCCAGCATTTT
NA	TRBV4-3	many	TRBJ2-1	CASRPGTSKYNEQFF	TGCGCCAGCAGACCCGGGACGTCAAAGTACAATGAGCAGTTCTTC
NA	TRBV19	NA	TRBJ1-1	CASSPTWTNTEAFF	TGTGCCAGTAGTCCGACATGGACTAACACTGAAGCTTTCTTT
NA	TRBV7-9	many	TRBJ2-3	CASSFESTDTQYF	TGTGCCAGCAGCTTCGAGTCAACAGATACGCAGTATTTT
NA	TRBV27	NA	TRBJ2-3	CASSFDADTQYF	TGTGCCAGCAGTTTTGACGCAGATACGCAGTATTTT
NA	TRBV7-3	few	TRBJ1-1	CASSQYMNTEAFF	TGTGCCAGCAGTCAGTACATGAACACTGAAGCTTTCTTT
TRBD2	TRBV12-3/TRBV12-4	NA	TRBJ2-1	CASSPLRGGGYNEQFF	TGTGCCAGCAGCCCCCTCCGGGGCGGGGGGTACAATGAGCAGTTCTTC
NA	TRBV11-3	few	TRBJ2-2	CASSLRSGSDSPPELFF	TGTGCCAGCAGCTTAAGGTCCGGCTCGGACAGCCCCCCGGAGCTGTTTTTT
TRBD1	TRBV9	few	TRBJ2-7	CASSPRDSFYEQYF	TGTGCCAGCAGCCCTCGGGACAGTTTCTACGAGCAGTACTTC
NA	TRBV6-5	many	TRBJ2-1	CASSYAGWEQFF	TGTGCCAGCAGTTACGCCGGGTGGGAGCAGTTCTTC